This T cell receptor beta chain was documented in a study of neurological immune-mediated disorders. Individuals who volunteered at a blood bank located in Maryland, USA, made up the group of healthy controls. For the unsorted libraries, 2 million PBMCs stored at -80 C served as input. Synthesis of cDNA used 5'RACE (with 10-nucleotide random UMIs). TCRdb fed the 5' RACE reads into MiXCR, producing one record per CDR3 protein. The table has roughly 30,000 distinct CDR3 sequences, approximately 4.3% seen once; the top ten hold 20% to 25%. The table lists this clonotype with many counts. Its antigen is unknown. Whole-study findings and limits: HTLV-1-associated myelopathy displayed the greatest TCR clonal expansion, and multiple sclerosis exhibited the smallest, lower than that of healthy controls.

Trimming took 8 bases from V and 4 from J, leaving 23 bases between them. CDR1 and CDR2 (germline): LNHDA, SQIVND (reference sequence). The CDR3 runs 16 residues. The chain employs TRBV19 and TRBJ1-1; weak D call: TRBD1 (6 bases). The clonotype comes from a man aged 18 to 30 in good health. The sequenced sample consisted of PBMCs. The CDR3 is CASFNHQLQGGTEAFF. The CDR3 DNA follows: TGTGCCAGTTTTAACCATCAATTACAGGGAGGCACTGAAGCTTTCTTT.